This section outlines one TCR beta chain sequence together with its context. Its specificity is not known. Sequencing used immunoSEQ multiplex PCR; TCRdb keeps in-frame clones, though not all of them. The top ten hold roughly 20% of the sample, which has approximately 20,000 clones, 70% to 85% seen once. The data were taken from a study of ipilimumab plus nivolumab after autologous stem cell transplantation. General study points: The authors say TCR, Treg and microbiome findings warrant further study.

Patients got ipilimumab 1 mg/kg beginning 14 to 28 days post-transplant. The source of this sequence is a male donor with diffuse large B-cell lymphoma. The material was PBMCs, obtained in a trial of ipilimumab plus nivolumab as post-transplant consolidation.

DNA for the CDR3: TGTGCCAGCAGCTTGGGTCCCGGGGGCGGTAGCGGGGGTGAGACCCAGTACTTC. The encoded protein is CASSLGPGGGSGGETQYF. The chain uses TRBV5-4 and TRBJ2-5; the match to TRBD2 covers 9 bases. The germline CDR1 and CDR2 sequences are SGHNT and YYREEE (reference sequence). V shed 0 bases and J 5 bases; nucleotides not matched to a gene: 14. The CDR3 runs to 18 residues.